This T cell receptor beta chain was captured in a study of cytomegalovirus exposure and HLA in healthy donors. The study, taken as a whole, reports: Investigators reported over 150 TCR beta chains as tied to cytomegalovirus.

Concerning this clone itself: Its antigen remains unknown.

Germline CDR1 reads SGHTA; CDR2 reads FQGNSA. This CDR3 region has 14 residues. V was trimmed by 3 bases and J by 2 bases, leaving 10 bases between them. Primers included in the PCR were 60 Vbeta and 13 Jbeta primers. Per the authors' pipeline: A follow-up analysis tallied tens of millions of unique TCR beta chains, approximately 11 million shared. Profiled with immunoSEQ multiplex PCR; TCRdb holds only in-frame clones, not every one. V and J calls and clone size are given by that table; D and trimming were obtained from the DNA. In the table there are some 130,000 clones, 70% to 80% of which are singletons.

The specimen sequenced was PBMCs. This TCR was sampled from a man aged 40-50 years in good health and CMV-seropositive. The rearrangement uses TRBV7-2 and TRBJ1-1; D is ambiguous. CDR3 residues: CASSFQADNTEAFF. The CDR3 DNA sequence: TGTGCCAGCAGCTTTCAGGCAGATAACACTGAAGCTTTCTTT.